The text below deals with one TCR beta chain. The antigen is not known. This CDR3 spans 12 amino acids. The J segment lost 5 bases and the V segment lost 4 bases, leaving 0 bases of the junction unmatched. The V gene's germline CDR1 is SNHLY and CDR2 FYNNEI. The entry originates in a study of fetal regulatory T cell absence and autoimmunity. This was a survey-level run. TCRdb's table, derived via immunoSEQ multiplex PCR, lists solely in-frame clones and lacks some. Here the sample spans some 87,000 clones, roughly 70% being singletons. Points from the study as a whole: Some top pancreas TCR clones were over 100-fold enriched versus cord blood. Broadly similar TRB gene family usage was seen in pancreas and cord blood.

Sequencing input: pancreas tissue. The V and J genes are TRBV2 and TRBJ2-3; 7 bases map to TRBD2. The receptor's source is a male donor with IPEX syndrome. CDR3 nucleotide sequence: TGTGCCAGCAGTGGCGGGGGAGATACGCAGTATTTT. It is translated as CASSGGGDTQYF.